This T cell receptor beta chain derives from a study of blood T cell repertoires in COVID-19. Background on the study: Acute and convalescent COVID-19 specimens originated in the United States, Italy and Spain. From T cells, B-cell-depleted T cells, or PBMCs came the material, which was cDNA or gDNA.

Trimming stripped 5 bases from V and 7 bases from J, with 9 bases between. CDR1 and CDR2 from the germline V gene are DFQATT and SNEGSKA (reference sequence). The CDR3 is 10 amino acids. Study processing details: Amplification with reference gene primers provided the estimates of nucleated cell counts. The method was immunoSEQ multiplex PCR; TCRdb's version includes in-frame clones alone and lacks a portion of them. V, J and clone size were drawn from that table, and D and trimming were deduced from the DNA. This table has approximately 63,000 clones, less than 90% appearing once. The specimen sequenced was peripheral blood. The source of this sequence is an elderly man in a cohort sampled during active COVID-19. The chain carries TRBV20-1 and TRBJ2-7; the D gene is possibly TRBD1 (5 bases). The CDR3 reads CSAGQGEQYF. CDR3 bases: TGCAGTGCTGGCCAGGGAGAGCAGTACTTC.